This T cell receptor beta chain stems from a study of identical twins. The CDR3 sequence is 16 residues long. Germline V lookup: CDR1 LGHNA, CDR2 YNFKEQ. J gave up 11 bases and V 1 base, and 14 bases lay outside the gene matches. From the 5' RACE reads, TCRdb called clonotypes with MiXCR, one entry per CDR3 protein. The sample records 1.5 million to 2 million distinct CDR3 sequences, more than 30% being singletons. This clonotype was sampled from a newborn girl in good health. Sequencing used cord blood. The rearrangement joins TRBV4-2 to TRBJ2-5; 9 nucleotides align to TRBD2. The CDR3 region is CASSQVVAGGDNEQYF. CDR3 sequence (DNA): TGTGCCAGCAGCCAAGTTGTGGCGGGAGGGGACAATGAGCAGTACTTC.